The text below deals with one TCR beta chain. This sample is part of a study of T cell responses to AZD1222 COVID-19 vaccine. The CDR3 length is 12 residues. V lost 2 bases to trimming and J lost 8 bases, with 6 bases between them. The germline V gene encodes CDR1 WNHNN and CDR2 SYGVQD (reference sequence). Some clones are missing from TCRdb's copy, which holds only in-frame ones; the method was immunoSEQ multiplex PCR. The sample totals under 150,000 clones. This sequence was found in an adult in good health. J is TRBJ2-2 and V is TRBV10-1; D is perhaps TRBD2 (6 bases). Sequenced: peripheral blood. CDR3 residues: CASSESGGELFF. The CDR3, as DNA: TGCGCCAGCAGTGAGAGCGGGGGGGAGCTGTTTTTT.